Below, 32 T cell receptor beta chains from the same sample are listed, as sequenced in a study of cytomegalovirus exposure and HLA in healthy donors. The PCR employed 60 Vbeta primers together with 13 Jbeta primers. The repertoire was sequenced with immunoSEQ multiplex PCR; TCRdb's copy has only in-frame clones and lacks some. The data contain 85,000 to 100,000 clones, roughly 76% of them singletons. Source material: PBMCs. The receptors were gathered from a human donor in good health.

The chain combines TRBV6-5 with TRBJ1-5; 8 bases fit TRBD1. The CDR3 length is 15 residues. Per germline, CDR1 MNHEY and CDR2 SVGAGI. The J segment lost 0 bases and the V segment lost 6 bases, leaving 4 bases of the junction unmatched. CDR3 sequence: CASSPGGLSNQPQHF. CDR3 DNA: TGTGCCAGCAGCCCAGGGGGCCTTAGCAATCAGCCCCAGCATTTT.

The genes are TRBV27 and TRBJ1-2; tentative D call: TRBD1 (5 bases). The V gene's germline CDR1 is MNHEY and CDR2 SMNVEV (reference sequence). V was shortened by 6 bases and J by 4 bases, with 18 bases between the two germline ends. The CDR3 consists of 15 residues. Written as DNA, the CDR3 is TGTGCCAGCAGATCTCTTGACAGAATGGGCTATGGCTACACCTTC. This codes for CASRSLDRMGYGYTF.

The chain recombines TRBV4-3 with TRBJ2-2, with 8 positions matching TRBD2. Germline assignment: CDR1 LGHNA and CDR2 YSLEER. This CDR3 region has 17 residues. The J segment lost 3 bases and the V segment lost 0 bases, leaving 6 bases of the junction unmatched. CDR3 amino acids: CASSQESSGSHTGELFF. The CDR3 region has the DNA TGCGCCAGCAGCCAAGAGTCGAGCGGGAGTCACACCGGGGAGCTGTTTTTT.

The gene calls are TRBV6-1 and TRBJ1-3; D uncertain. V lost 1 base, J lost 7 bases, and 11 bases lay in between. The CDR3 runs to 14 residues. Looked up from germline, CDR1 is MNHNS and CDR2 is SASEGT. The CDR3: CASSEVGRSNTIYF. The CDR3 DNA sequence: TGTGCCAGCAGTGAAGTAGGGAGATCGAACACCATATATTTT.

CDR3 bases: TGTGCCAGCAGCCCCCCCGGGACAGGGTATAACGAGCAGTACTTC. Amino acid sequence: CASSPPGTGYNEQYF. The chain joins TRBV5-5 to TRBJ2-7, with 9 positions matching TRBD1. Looked up from germline, CDR1 is SGHKS and CDR2 is YYEKEE (reference sequence). The CDR3 extends over 15 amino acids. J gave up 5 bases and V 4 bases, and 10 bases lay outside the gene matches.

On this clone: An end of the junction differs from the germline gene, which may be a read error. The rearrangement uses TRBV6-5 and TRBJ1-1, with 7 bases identical to TRBD1. CDR1 is MNHEY, CDR2 SVGAGI, per germline. This CDR3 is built from 14 residues. CDR3 in DNA: TGTGCCAGCAGTTTGACGACAGGGAACGCTGAAGCTTTCTTT. Its translation is CASSLTTGNAEAFF.

V and J are TRBV4-3 and TRBJ2-7, with 8 bases lining up with TRBD2. Per the germline V gene, CDR1 is LGHNA and CDR2 is YSLEER. V was clipped by 1 base and J by 3 bases; unmatched bases: 2. The CDR3 contains 14 residues. Written as DNA, the CDR3 is TGCGCCAGCAGCCAAGTTGCGGGAGGCTACGAGCAGTACTTC. Encoded protein: CASSQVAGGYEQYF.

The chain uses TRBV27 and TRBJ1-1; TRBD1 is a possible D gene (6 bases). The CDR3 length is 14 residues. Germline CDR1 reads MNHEY; CDR2 reads SMNVEV (reference sequence). The V gene lost 3 bases and the J gene lost 6 bases, with 14 bases spanning the gap. The CDR3 region has the DNA TGTGCCAGCAGTTTTTTCGTTAACAGGGCTGAAGCTTTCTTT. Translating it yields CASSFFVNRAEAFF.

This clone was observed a handful of times. This chain uses TRBV4-3 with TRBJ2-7; 9 nucleotides agree with TRBD1. After removal of 0 bases from V and 3 bases from J, the junction contained 9 bases not matched to a gene. Germline V gives CDR1 LGHNA, CDR2 YSLEER. The CDR3 runs to 17 residues. The CDR3 spells CASSQEGQGTGHYEQYF. CDR3 in DNA: TGCGCCAGCAGCCAAGAGGGTCAAGGGACAGGGCACTACGAGCAGTACTTC.

The V and J genes are TRBV21-1 and TRBJ1-5; the listed D gene, TRBD1, was not tested against the DNA. TRBV21-1 is noted as a pseudogene. CDR3 length: 22 amino acids. The CDR3 reads CASSTTQPRDRVILCSNQPQHF. Here the CDR3 DNA reads TGTGCCAGCAGCACCACTCAACCCCGGGACAGGGTTATCCTGTGTAGCAATCAGCCCCAGCATTTT.

The chain is built from TRBV27 and TRBJ2-1; 7 bases match TRBD2. The CDR3 is made up of 18 amino acids. Germline V lookup: CDR1 MNHEY, CDR2 SMNVEV (reference sequence). V was clipped by 5 bases and J by 5 bases; unmatched bases: 18. The CDR3 DNA reads as TGTGCCAGCAGTCGACGGGCCCAGCGGGACCACCACCACAATGAGCAGTTCTTC. It translates to CASSRRAQRDHHHNEQFF.

The count of this clone is one. V gene TRBV27 combines with J gene TRBJ1-6; TRBD1 matches 7 bases. The CDR3 is made up of 16 amino acids. V shed 4 bases, J shed 8 bases, and the junction held 11 bases outside the gene matches. The V gene's germline CDR1 is MNHEY and CDR2 SMNVEV (reference sequence). This chain's CDR3 is CASSSRGVPRDSPLHF. For the CDR3, the DNA is TGTGCCAGCAGTTCCAGGGGGGTCCCTAGGGATTCACCCCTCCACTTT.

This chain joins TRBV15 and TRBJ1-1; D possibly corresponds to TRBD1 (6 bases). Germline V CDR1 and CDR2: LNHNV, YYDKDF (reference sequence). CDR3 length: 13 amino acids. The V end was cut by 4 bases, the J end by 1 base, with 7 bases between. CDR3 protein: CATSTQGNTEAFF. CDR3 nucleotide sequence: TGTGCCACCAGCACACAGGGGAACACTGAAGCTTTCTTT.

This clone has a handful of counts. This chain connects TRBV5-1 to TRBJ2-2, with 8 bases lining up with TRBD2. CDR3 length: 15 residues. Germline CDR1 SGHRS, CDR2 YFSETQ. With V trimmed by 1 base and J by 7 bases, 6 bases remained unmatched. For the CDR3, the DNA is TGCGCCAGCAGCTTGTTCGGACTAGCAGGCGGGGAGCTGTTTTTT. Its protein is CASSLFGLAGGELFF.

The chain is built from TRBV10-3 and TRBJ2-6, with D maybe TRBD2 (6 bases). The germline V gene has CDR1 ENHRY and CDR2 SYGVKD. V was cut by 0 bases and J by 0 bases, with 9 bases left in between. This CDR3 comprises 17 residues. CDR3 bases: TGTGCCATCAGTGAGTCATGGGGGGACTCTGGGGCCAACGTCCTGACTTTC. As protein: CAISESWGDSGANVLTF.

V gene TRBV7-9 combines with J gene TRBJ2-5, with 15 bases identical to TRBD2. The germline V gene has CDR1 SEHNR and CDR2 FQNEAQ (reference sequence). V trimming: 5 bases; J trimming: 0 bases; junction bases outside the gene matches: 4. The CDR3 spans 17 residues. CDR3 loop: CASSQGTSGGYQETQYF. The CDR3, as DNA: TGTGCCAGCAGCCAAGGGACTAGCGGGGGGTACCAAGAGACCCAGTACTTC.

This clone was detected only a few times. V is TRBV18 and J is TRBJ2-5, with 10 bases matching TRBD2. Germline lookup yields CDR1 KGHSH and CDR2 LQKENI. The CDR3 sequence is 19 residues long. V was clipped by 6 bases and J by 2 bases; unmatched bases: 18. CDR3 nucleotide sequence: TGTGCCAGCTCGTCGAGATTCGGGGATAGCGGGGGGTCTCAAGAGACCCAGTACTTC. As protein: CASSSRFGDSGGSQETQYF.

To note about this clone: One junction end does not reproduce the germline sequence, and a read error may be involved. The chain carries TRBV12-5 and TRBJ2-5; D is perhaps TRBD2 (5 bases). The CDR3 has 12 residues. Looked up from germline, CDR1 is LGHNT and CDR2 is FRNRAP. The CDR3, as DNA: TGTGCTAGTGGTTTGGACCTGACTAATCAGCACTTC. Translating gives CASGLDLTNQHF. Combining the CDR3 with reference TRBV12-5 and TRBJ2-5 gives the whole variable domain DARVTQTPRHKVTEMGQEVTMRCQPILGHNTVFWYRQTMMQGLELLAYFRNRAPLDDSGMPKDRFSAEMPDATLATLKIQPSEPRDSAVYFCASGLDLTNQHFGPGTRLLVL.

V gene TRBV21-1 combines with J gene TRBJ2-7; the listed D gene, TRBD1, was not tested against the DNA. TRBV21-1 is designated a pseudogene. This CDR3 has 18 amino acids. CDR3 loop: CASSKAFLCRDTPYEQYF. The CDR3, as DNA: TGTGCCAGCAGCAAAGCGTTTCTTTGTCGGGACACTCCCTACGAGCAGTACTTC.

CDR3 sequence (DNA): TGTGCCAGCAGTGAACGTCAGGGAACTGAAGCTTTCTTT. This encodes CASSERQGTEAFF. The gene calls are TRBV6-4 and TRBJ1-1; a possible D gene is TRBD1 (5 bases). This CDR3 is 13 amino acids long. Trimming cost V 3 bases and J 5 bases, with 10 bases left between them. Germline loops: CDR1 MRHNA, CDR2 SNTAGT.

The chain recombines TRBV6-5 with TRBJ1-5, with 7 bases aligning to TRBD1. Germline CDR1 is MNHEY and CDR2 is SVGAGI. The CDR3 spans 13 residues. The V and J ends lost 7 bases and 6 bases, in that order; junction bases with no gene match: 6. In nucleotides, the CDR3 is TGTGCCAGCAAGGAGGGGGCCGGTCAGCCCCAGCATTTT. Its protein product is CASKEGAGQPQHF.

This clone came up a few times. This chain links TRBV6-6 with TRBJ2-2; tentatively, D is TRBD2 (6 bases). This CDR3 has 13 amino acids. Deletions cut 6 bases from V and 4 bases from J, with 9 bases between. Germline V CDR1 and CDR2: MNHNY, SVGAGI (reference sequence). CDR3: CASSHGGTGELFF. CDR3 in DNA: TGTGCCAGCAGCCACGGGGGCACCGGGGAGCTGTTTTTT.

This rearrangement joins TRBV6-1 to TRBJ1-6, with D perhaps matching TRBD1 (5 bases). V shed 7 bases and J shed 9 bases, with 10 bases lying between them. Germline V gene lookup returns CDR1 MNHNS and CDR2 SASEGT. This CDR3 has 12 amino acids. In DNA form, the CDR3 reads TGTGCCAGCATCCAGGGTAGTTCACCCCTCCACTTT. Translation: CASIQGSSPLHF.

This clone has a single count. This sequence joins TRBV6-6 and TRBJ1-2, with D perhaps TRBD1 (6 bases). Germline CDR1 is MNHNY and CDR2 is SVGAGI (reference sequence). CDR3 size: 14 residues. With 4 bases removed from V and 4 bases from J, the gap between germline ends came to 13 bases. CDR3 sequence reads: CASSLVQGSYGYTF. The CDR3 nucleotides are TGTGCCAGCAGTTTGGTACAGGGTTCCTATGGCTACACCTTC.

The V and J genes are TRBV10-2 and TRBJ1-1, with D perhaps TRBD1 (6 bases). Germline V gene lookup returns CDR1 WSHSY and CDR2 SAAADI. The CDR3 extends over 13 amino acids. Trimming removed 6 bases from V and 7 bases from J, with 15 bases in between. The CDR3 coding sequence is TGCGCCAGCAGCATACAGGGCCGGGATGAAGCTTTCTTT. Protein sequence: CASSIQGRDEAFF.

This sequence joins TRBV29-1 and TRBJ2-5; D is unclear. Germline CDR1 is SQVTM and CDR2 is ANQGSEA. The CDR3 has 12 amino acids. Trimming removed 4 bases at V and 5 bases at J, with 11 bases between. The CDR3 DNA follows: TGCAGCGTTGCCGCATCTATGGAGACCCAGTACTTC. Translating gives CSVAASMETQYF.

The J gene is TRBJ1-2, the V gene TRBV6-6, with TRBD1 matching 7 bases. The germline V gene has CDR1 MNHNY and CDR2 SVGAGI (reference sequence). The V and J ends lost 2 bases and 1 base, in that order; junction bases with no gene match: 4. The CDR3 extends over 15 amino acids. The CDR3 DNA is TGTGCCAGCAGTTACCAGGGGGTTAGTAACTATGGCTACACCTTC. This gives the protein CASSYQGVSNYGYTF.

About this clone: The junction shows a germline mismatch at one end, possibly a read error. The chain combines TRBV19 with TRBJ2-7; 12 positions agree with TRBD2. This CDR3 is built from 13 residues. Germline lookup yields CDR1 LNHDA and CDR2 SQIVND (reference sequence). CDR3 bases: TGTGCCGGTAGACTAGCGGGAGTTAACGAGCAGTACTTC. It codes for CAGRLAGVNEQYF.

The chain is built from TRBV6-6 and TRBJ2-2; 12 positions agree with TRBD2. This CDR3 contains 16 residues. Trimming removed 6 bases from V and 2 bases from J; junction bases left unmatched: 4. Germline CDR1 reads MNHNY; CDR2 reads SVGAGI (reference sequence). The CDR3 reads CASSTSGGTNTGELFF. The CDR3 DNA reads as TGTGCCAGCAGCACTAGCGGGGGGACTAACACCGGGGAGCTGTTTTTT.

The chain joins TRBV7-2 to TRBJ1-2; 9 bases are shared with TRBD1. CDR3 length: 13 residues. V was pared by 5 bases and J by 5 bases, with 3 bases of the junction left unmatched. Germline V CDR1 and CDR2: SGHTA, FQGNSA. The CDR3 region has the DNA TGTGCCAGCAGCCCGGGACAGGGATATGGCTACACCTTC. The encoded protein is CASSPGQGYGYTF. Together with reference TRBV7-2 and TRBJ1-2, the CDR3 gives the full variable domain: GAGVSQSPSNKVTEKGKDVELRCDPISGHTALYWYRQSLGQGLEFLIYFQGNSAPDKSGLPSDRFSAERTGGSVSTLTIQRTQQEDSAVYLCASSPGQGYGYTFGSGTRLTVV.

This clone was counted once. V is TRBV5-1 and J is TRBJ2-1; D might be TRBD2 (5 bases). Per the germline V gene, CDR1 is SGHRS and CDR2 is YFSETQ. V was shortened by 1 base and J by 0 bases, with 11 bases between the two germline ends. The CDR3 has 16 residues. The CDR3 DNA is TGCGCCAGCAGCTTGAGAGAGGGAAGCTCCTACAATGAGCAGTTCTTC. It yields the protein CASSLREGSSYNEQFF.

The chain recombines TRBV7-6 with TRBJ1-2; 7 bases line up with TRBD1. The CDR3 contains 15 residues. J was trimmed by 3 bases and V by 2 bases; bases with no gene match: 6. Germline V gene lookup returns CDR1 SGHVS and CDR2 FNYEAQ. The CDR3 nucleotides are TGTGCCAGCAGCTTAACCACAGGGGCTGACTATGGCTACACCTTC. Translation gives CASSLTTGADYGYTF.